These T cell receptor beta chains were read from a single sample in a study of T cells after yellow fever vaccination. Each CDR3 protein gets one entry after TCRdb re-called the 5' RACE reads with MiXCR. The repertoire consists of roughly 32,000 distinct CDR3 sequences, with around 7% occurring once and the leading ten covering approximately 23%. The sequencing used PBMCs, either bulk or a sorted T-cell subset (CD4+, CD8+, memory, or dextramer-sorted; not recorded which), collected on the day of the first yellow fever vaccination. The receptors were gathered from a man younger than 35 who received the YFV17D yellow fever vaccine. Both conserved end residues are part of each CDR3. The D gene is left open where the match is weak. Where a row states a size, it is once, few, many or the class of an expanded clone; other rows omit it.

D gene: -; V gene: TRBV5-1; CDR3 length: 14; J gene: TRBJ1-1; clone size: many; CDR3 DNA: TGCGCCAGCAGCTTGGATGGAGGGGGGACTGAAGCTTTCTTT; CDR3 protein: CASSLDGGGTEAFF
D gene: -; V gene: TRBV5-1; CDR3 length: 14; J gene: TRBJ1-2; clone size: many; CDR3 DNA: TGCGCCAGCAGCACGGGGGACGGAGACTATGGCTACACCTTC; CDR3 protein: CASSTGDGDYGYTF
D gene: -; V gene: TRBV29-1; CDR3 length: 15; J gene: TRBJ2-1; clone size: many; CDR3 DNA: TGCAGCGTTGAAGATCGCGGCTCTCCTACAATGAAGCAGTTCTTC; CDR3 protein: CSVEDRGSPTMKQFF
D gene: -; V gene: TRBV11-3; CDR3 length: 14; J gene: TRBJ2-1; clone size: many; CDR3 DNA: TGTGCCAGCAGCTTAGAGGGGGCTTACAATGAGCAGTTCTTC; CDR3 protein: CASSLEGAYNEQFF
D gene: TRBD1; V gene: TRBV5-1; CDR3 length: 17; J gene: TRBJ2-6; clone size: many; CDR3 DNA: TGCGCCAGCAGCTTCCGGACAGGTAGCTCTGGGGCCAACGTCCTGACTTTC; CDR3 protein: CASSFRTGSSGANVLTF
D gene: TRBD2; V gene: TRBV20-1; CDR3 length: 17; J gene: TRBJ2-3; clone size: many; CDR3 DNA: TGCAGTGCTAGAGAACTAGCGGGGGGCATAAGCACAGATACGCAGTATTTT; CDR3 protein: CSARELAGGISTDTQYF
D gene: -; V gene: TRBV27; CDR3 length: 13; J gene: TRBJ2-5; clone size: many; CDR3 DNA: TGTGCCAGCAGCCCCCCCGCGCGTGAGACCCAGTACTTC; CDR3 protein: CASSPPARETQYF
D gene: TRBD2; V gene: TRBV9; CDR3 length: 17; J gene: TRBJ2-3; clone size: many; CDR3 DNA: TGTGCCAGCAGCCCCCGTGGTAGCGGGGGACCCACAGATACGCAGTATTTT; CDR3 protein: CASSPRGSGGPTDTQYF
D gene: -; V gene: TRBV20-1; CDR3 length: 12; J gene: TRBJ2-1; clone size: many; CDR3 DNA: TGCAGCTTCCAGGAGCGCTACAATGAGCAGTTCTTC; CDR3 protein: CSFQERYNEQFF
D gene: TRBD2; V gene: TRBV3-1; CDR3 length: 17; J gene: TRBJ2-5; clone size: -; CDR3 DNA: TGTTCCAGCAGCCAAGAAAAGAAGCGGGGGCGCCAAGGGACCCAGTACTTC; CDR3 protein: CSSSQEKKRGRQGTQYF
D gene: TRBD2; V gene: TRBV5-1; CDR3 length: 16; J gene: TRBJ2-1; clone size: many; CDR3 DNA: TGCGCCAGCAGCTTCTCTAGCGGGGGGTCCTACAATGAGCAGTTCTTC; CDR3 protein: CASSFSSGGSYNEQFF
D gene: -; V gene: TRBV10-3; CDR3 length: 13; J gene: TRBJ1-5; clone size: -; CDR3 DNA: TGTGCCATCAGTGAAAACGCGCGTCAGCCCCAGCATTTT; CDR3 protein: CAISENARQPQHF
D gene: TRBD2; V gene: TRBV4-1; CDR3 length: 15; J gene: TRBJ2-1; clone size: -; CDR3 DNA: TGCGCCAGCAGTCTAGCGGGGACCTCCTACAATGAGCAGTTCTTC; CDR3 protein: CASSLAGTSYNEQFF
D gene: TRBD1; V gene: TRBV4-2; CDR3 length: 17; J gene: TRBJ2-7; clone size: many; CDR3 DNA: TGTGCCAGCAGCCAAGTGTCGGGACAGGGAGGAACCTACGAGCAGTACTTC; CDR3 protein: CASSQVSGQGGTYEQYF
D gene: TRBD2; V gene: TRBV7-7; CDR3 length: 16; J gene: TRBJ2-2; clone size: many; CDR3 DNA: TGTGCCAGCAGCCCAGGACTAGCGGGGATCACCGGGGAGCTGTTTTTT; CDR3 protein: CASSPGLAGITGELFF
D gene: -; V gene: TRBV12-3/TRBV12-4; CDR3 length: 15; J gene: TRBJ1-5; clone size: many; CDR3 DNA: TGTGCCAGCAGTCCGAGATGGGGAGACAATCAGCCCCAGCATTTT; CDR3 protein: CASSPRWGDNQPQHF
D gene: -; V gene: TRBV24-1; CDR3 length: 14; J gene: TRBJ2-3; clone size: few; CDR3 DNA: TGTGCCACCAGTGATTGGCCCGATTCAGATACGCAGTATTTT; CDR3 protein: CATSDWPDSDTQYF
D gene: -; V gene: TRBV4-2; CDR3 length: 11; J gene: TRBJ1-2; clone size: many; CDR3 DNA: TGTGCCAGCAGCCAAGAAGCAGGCTACACCTTC; CDR3 protein: CASSQEAGYTF
D gene: -; V gene: TRBV7-2; CDR3 length: 14; J gene: TRBJ1-2; clone size: many; CDR3 DNA: TGTGCCAGCAGCTTCCCGACAGGAGCGAATGGCTACACCTTC; CDR3 protein: CASSFPTGANGYTF
D gene: -; V gene: TRBV24-1; CDR3 length: 13; J gene: TRBJ2-5; clone size: -; CDR3 DNA: TGTGCCACCCGCTGGGACAACCAAGAGACCCAGTACTTC; CDR3 protein: CATRWDNQETQYF
D gene: TRBD1; V gene: TRBV5-4; CDR3 length: 14; J gene: TRBJ2-7; clone size: many; CDR3 DNA: TGTGCCAGCAGCCATCGACAGGGGGCAAATGAGCAGTACTTC; CDR3 protein: CASSHRQGANEQYF
D gene: -; V gene: TRBV21-1; CDR3 length: 16; J gene: TRBJ1-5; clone size: few; CDR3 DNA: TGTGCCAGCAGCAAGGGACGGGGAACCTTCAATCAGCCCCAGCATTTT; CDR3 protein: CASSKGRGTFNQPQHF
D gene: -; V gene: TRBV4-1; CDR3 length: 16; J gene: TRBJ2-3; clone size: many; CDR3 DNA: TGCGCCAGCAGCAAAGGATTTCCCCAAAGCACAGATACGCAGTATTTT; CDR3 protein: CASSKGFPQSTDTQYF
D gene: TRBD1; V gene: TRBV12-3/TRBV12-4; CDR3 length: 14; J gene: TRBJ2-7; clone size: many; CDR3 DNA: TGTGCCAGCAAGAGATGGACAGGGTCCCACGAGCAGTACTTC; CDR3 protein: CASKRWTGSHEQYF